These T cell receptor beta chains were read from a single sample in a study of shared clonotypes between healthy human individuals. Libraries were prepared by immunoSEQ multiplex PCR; TCRdb keeps only in-frame clonotypes and omits some of them. The table has 1,500,000 or so clones, around 97% seen once. The sequencing sample was made of naive CD4+ T cells sorted from blood. These receptors were taken from a man younger than 45 in good health. Each CDR3 is given with its conserved first and last residue. The D gene is left open where the match is weak. Size is stated for part of the rows, as once, few or many counts, or as a class when the clone is expanded.

.	TRBV10-3	TRBD1	15	TRBJ1-5	CAISDDRGFNQPQHF	TGTGCCATCAGTGACGACAGGGGTTTCAATCAGCCCCAGCATTTT
.	TRBV29-1	TRBD1	15	TRBJ2-7	CSVEETGVGSYEQYF	TGCAGCGTTGAAGAAACAGGGGTGGGTTCCTACGAGCAGTACTTC
.	TRBV6-1	.	14	TRBJ1-2	CASSEAWRNYGYTF	TGTGCCAGCAGTGAAGCGTGGAGGAACTATGGCTACACCTTC
.	TRBV2	.	14	TRBJ2-1	CASGAQFAVNEQFF	TGTGCCAGCGGGGCACAGTTTGCAGTCAATGAGCAGTTCTTC
.	TRBV4-3	.	15	TRBJ1-5	CASSLGFYSNQPQHF	TGCGCCAGCAGCCTTGGGTTTTATAGCAATCAGCCCCAGCATTTT
.	TRBV18	.	15	TRBJ2-1	CASSPPSGTYNEQFF	TGTGCCAGCTCACCCCCATCAGGTACCTACAATGAGCAGTTCTTC
.	TRBV28	.	13	TRBJ2-5	CASSPPPQETQYF	TGTGCCAGCAGCCCACCGCCCCAAGAGACCCAGTACTTC
.	TRBV28	.	12	TRBJ1-5	CASGQFNQPQHF	TGTGCCAGTGGACAGTTTAATCAGCCCCAGCATTTT
.	TRBV28	TRBD2	18	TRBJ2-5	CASSALPGLANLQETQYF	TGTGCCAGCAGTGCCCTACCGGGACTAGCGAATCTCCAAGAGACCCAGTACTTC
.	TRBV7-2	.	15	TRBJ2-2	CASSLAREGTGELFF	TGTGCCAGCAGCTTAGCACGGGAAGGAACCGGGGAGCTGTTTTTT
.	TRBV10-3	TRBD2	14	TRBJ2-7	CAISDGGRPWEQYF	TGTGCCATCAGTGACGGGGGGAGGCCTTGGGAGCAGTACTTC
.	TRBV6-1	.	16	TRBJ1-5	CASSEANRPSNQPQHF	TGTGCCAGCAGTGAAGCTAACAGGCCTAGCAATCAGCCCCAGCATTTT
.	TRBV5-1	TRBD2	16	TRBJ2-3	CASSPQPGGGTDTQYF	TGCGCCAGCAGCCCCCAGCCGGGGGGTGGCACAGATACGCAGTATTTT
.	TRBV28	TRBD1	19	TRBJ1-5	CASSLGTVLSTGGNQPQHF	TGTGCCAGCAGTTTGGGGACAGTTCTCAGTACGGGAGGCAATCAGCCCCAGCATTTT
.	TRBV28	.	14	TRBJ2-6	CASSFRSGANVLTF	TGTGCCAGCAGTTTTAGATCTGGGGCCAACGTCCTGACTTTC
.	TRBV28	.	15	TRBJ2-7	CASSTRVRGSHEQYF	TGTGCCAGCAGCACCAGGGTTCGGGGTTCCCACGAGCAGTACTTC
.	TRBV4-2	TRBD2	17	TRBJ2-7	CASSRRLAGALGYEQYF	TGTGCCAGCAGCCGAAGGCTAGCGGGCGCATTAGGCTACGAGCAGTACTTC
.	TRBV14	TRBD1	15	TRBJ1-1	CASSVRTGWNTEAFF	TGTGCCAGCAGCGTGCGGACAGGGTGGAACACTGAAGCTTTCTTT
.	TRBV21-1	.	17	TRBJ1-3	CASSAYPGHRSGNTIYF	TGTGCCAGCAGCGCTTATCCGGGACATCGCTCTGGAAACACCATATATTTT
.	TRBV18	.	18	TRBJ1-4	CASSLLRGQGPTNEKLFF	TGTGCCAGCTCACTACTGCGGGGCCAAGGGCCAACTAATGAAAAACTGTTTTTT
.	TRBV5-4	TRBD2	17	TRBJ2-2	CASSLESGRARTGELFF	TGTGCCAGCAGCTTGGAAAGCGGGAGGGCCCGGACCGGGGAGCTGTTTTTT
once	TRBV12-5	TRBD2	17	TRBJ2-3	CASGLVPLGLYTDTQYF	TGTGCTAGTGGTTTGGTTCCTCTGGGACTATACACAGATACGCAGTATTTT
.	TRBV29-1	.	16	TRBJ1-2	CSVARGLQLANYGYTF	TGCAGCGTCGCTCGGGGACTTCAATTAGCTAACTATGGCTACACCTTC
.	TRBV28	TRBD1	19	TRBJ2-6	CASRIGGPTAVSGANVLTF	TGTGCCAGCAGGATAGGGGGCCCGACAGCCGTCTCTGGGGCCAACGTCCTGACTTTC
.	TRBV29-1	.	14	TRBJ2-7	CSVGSSLNPYEQYF	TGCAGCGTTGGTAGCAGCCTTAATCCCTACGAGCAGTACTTC
once	TRBV5-4	.	15	TRBJ2-1	CASSVDSGTGNEQFF	TGTGCCAGCAGCGTGGATAGCGGAACGGGCAATGAGCAGTTCTTC
.	TRBV28	TRBD1	11	TRBJ2-7	CASSDRGGQYF	TGTGCCAGCAGTGACAGGGGAGGGCAGTACTTC
.	TRBV7-9	.	14	TRBJ2-7	CASSPGLPSYEQYF	TGTGCCAGCAGTCCGGGACTCCCCTCCTACGAGCAGTACTTC
.	TRBV7-3	TRBD2	14	TRBJ2-2	CASSLRGGTGELFF	TGTGCCAGCAGCCTCCGGGGGGGAACCGGGGAGCTGTTTTTT
.	TRBV7-8	TRBD1	13	TRBJ2-7	CASSYDRVQEQYF	TGTGCCAGCAGCTACGACAGGGTCCAGGAGCAGTACTTC
.	TRBV28	.	13	TRBJ2-7	CASSLVQIYEQYF	TGTGCCAGCAGTTTAGTTCAGATCTACGAGCAGTACTTC
.	TRBV7-9	.	13	TRBJ2-7	CASSSFSSYEQYF	TGTGCCAGCAGCTCTTTTAGCTCCTACGAGCAGTACTTC
.	TRBV4-2	TRBD1	15	TRBJ2-5	CASSQGQGAGETQYF	TGTGCCAGCAGCCAGGGACAGGGGGCCGGAGAGACCCAGTACTTC
.	TRBV5-1	TRBD1	15	TRBJ2-2	CASSPRQGADGELFF	TGCGCCAGCAGCCCCCGACAGGGGGCGGACGGGGAGCTGTTTTTT
once	TRBV9	TRBD1	16	TRBJ1-2	CASSVLDRGTSGGYTF	TGTGCCAGCAGCGTACTCGACAGGGGGACTTCGGGTGGCTACACCTTC
.	TRBV11-2	TRBD2	15	TRBJ2-5	CASSLGTSGMVTQYF	TGTGCCAGCAGCCTGGGGACTAGCGGGATGGTTACCCAGTACTTC
.	TRBV6-1	TRBD1	17	TRBJ1-3	CASSVWDRGFGGNTIYF	TGTGCCAGCAGTGTCTGGGACAGGGGATTTGGTGGAAACACCATATATTTT
.	TRBV5-5	.	13	TRBJ1-5	CASSFQGGQPQHF	TGTGCCAGCAGCTTTCAGGGTGGGCAGCCCCAGCATTTT
.	TRBV14	TRBD1	15	TRBJ2-1	CASSQNRGPYNEQFF	TGTGCCAGCAGCCAGAACAGGGGCCCCTACAATGAGCAGTTCTTC
.	TRBV9	TRBD1	13	TRBJ2-7	CASSANRGYEQYF	TGTGCCAGCAGCGCCAACAGGGGCTACGAGCAGTACTTC
.	TRBV19	TRBD2	15	TRBJ2-7	CASSIGGTRLYEQYF	TGTGCCAGTAGTATCGGCGGGACTAGATTGTACGAGCAGTACTTC
.	TRBV12-5	.	14	TRBJ2-1	CASGSSRSYNEQFF	TGTGCTAGTGGTTCATCGAGGAGCTACAATGAGCAGTTCTTC
.	TRBV7-2	TRBD2	16	TRBJ2-3	CASSPRLAGSTDTQYF	TGTGCCAGCAGCCCGCGTCTAGCGGGAAGCACAGATACGCAGTATTTT
.	TRBV5-1	.	11	TRBJ1-1	CASRYDSEAFF	TGCGCCAGCAGATACGACAGTGAAGCTTTCTTT
.	TRBV7-9	.	13	TRBJ2-7	CASGRGTTYEQYF	TGTGCCAGCGGGAGGGGGACCACCTACGAGCAGTACTTC
.	TRBV5-4	TRBD1	17	TRBJ2-3	CASSLGWGQGATDTQYF	TGTGCCAGCAGCTTGGGGTGGGGACAGGGAGCCACAGATACGCAGTATTTT
.	TRBV18	.	16	TRBJ2-5	CASSPPSGGNGETQYF	TGTGCCAGCTCACCACCGTCCGGGGGCAACGGTGAGACCCAGTACTTC
once	TRBV7-6	.	17	TRBJ2-2	CASSTAGGTSHAGELFF	TGTGCCAGCAGCACCGCCGGCGGGACGTCACACGCCGGGGAGCTGTTTTTT
.	TRBV5-1	TRBD1	14	TRBJ2-3	CASRADRETDTQYF	TGCGCCAGCAGGGCGGACAGGGAAACAGATACGCAGTATTTT
.	TRBV7-9	TRBD1	14	TRBJ1-2	CASSAGQLNYGYTF	TGTGCCAGCAGCGCGGGACAGCTTAACTATGGCTACACCTTC
.	TRBV6-6	.	14	TRBJ1-4	CASSYYELNEKLFF	TGTGCCAGCAGTTATTATGAGTTAAATGAAAAACTGTTTTTT